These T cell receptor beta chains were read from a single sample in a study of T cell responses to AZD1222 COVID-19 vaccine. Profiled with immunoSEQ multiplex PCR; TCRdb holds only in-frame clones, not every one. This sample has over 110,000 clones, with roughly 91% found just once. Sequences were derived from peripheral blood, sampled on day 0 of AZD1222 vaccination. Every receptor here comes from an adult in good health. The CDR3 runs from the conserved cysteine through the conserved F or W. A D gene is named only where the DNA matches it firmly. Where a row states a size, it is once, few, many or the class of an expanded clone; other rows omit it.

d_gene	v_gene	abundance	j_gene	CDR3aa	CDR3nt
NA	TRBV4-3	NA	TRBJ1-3	CASSQTLSGNTIYF	TGCGCCAGCAGCCAGACCCTCTCTGGAAACACCATATATTTT
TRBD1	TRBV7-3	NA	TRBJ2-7	CASSPTNNRGEQYF	TGTGCCAGCAGCCCGACAAACAACAGGGGCGAGCAGTACTTC
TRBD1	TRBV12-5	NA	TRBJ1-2	CASGLGGQGITINYGYTF	TGTGCTAGTGGTTTAGGGGGACAGGGAATTACTATTAACTATGGCTACACCTTC
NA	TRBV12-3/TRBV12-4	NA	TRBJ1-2	CASSFGGRGYTF	TGTGCCAGCAGTTTTGGGGGGCGAGGCTACACCTTC
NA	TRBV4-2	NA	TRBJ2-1	CASSRASGTGNNEQFF	TGTGCCAGCAGCCGAGCATCCGGGACTGGAAACAATGAGCAGTTCTTC
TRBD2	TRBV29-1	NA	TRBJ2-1	CSVGRGGNEQFF	TGCAGCGTTGGGCGGGGGGGCAATGAGCAGTTCTTC
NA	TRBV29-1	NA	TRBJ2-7	CSVGARSVEQYF	TGCAGCGTTGGTGCTCGTTCGGTCGAGCAGTACTTC
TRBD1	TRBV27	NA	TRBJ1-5	CASSSRTGGLDLSQPQHF	TGTGCCAGCAGTTCGCGGACAGGGGGCCTTGATTTGAGTCAGCCCCAGCATTTT
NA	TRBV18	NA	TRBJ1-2	CASSPRSAGENGYTF	TGTGCCAGCTCACCAAGGTCGGCAGGGGAAAATGGCTACACCTTC
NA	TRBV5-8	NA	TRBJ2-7	CASSGWGEQYF	TGTGCCAGCAGCGGGTGGGGCGAGCAGTACTTC
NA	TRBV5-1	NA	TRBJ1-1	CASSWTGTGGTEAFF	TGCGCCAGCAGCTGGACCGGGACGGGGGGCACTGAAGCTTTCTTT
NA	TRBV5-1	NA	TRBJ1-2	CASSLGRSRSPNYGYTF	TGCGCCAGCAGCTTGGGGAGGAGTAGGTCCCCAAACTATGGCTACACCTTC
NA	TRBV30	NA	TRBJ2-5	CAWSAGWGETQYF	TGTGCCTGGAGTGCAGGTTGGGGAGAGACCCAGTACTTC
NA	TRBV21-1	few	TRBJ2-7	CASSNQQRAGEAAYEQYF	TGTGCCAGCAGCAACCAACAGCGGGCGGGAGAAGCTGCCTACGAGCAGTACTTC
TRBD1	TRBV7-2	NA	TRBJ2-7	CASRPSGQGAKEQYF	TGTGCCAGCAGACCCTCGGGACAGGGGGCGAAGGAGCAGTACTTC
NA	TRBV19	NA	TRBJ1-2	CASSITNYGYTF	TGTGCCAGTAGTATTACCAACTATGGCTACACCTTC
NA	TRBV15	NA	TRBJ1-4	CATSSSGGTNEKLFF	TGTGCCACCAGCTCCTCTGGGGGGACTAATGAAAAACTGTTTTTT
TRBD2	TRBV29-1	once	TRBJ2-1	CSVSGRGDEQFF	TGCAGCGTTTCTGGGAGGGGCGATGAGCAGTTCTTC
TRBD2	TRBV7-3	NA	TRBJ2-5	CASSLSGTSGQETQYF	TGTGCCAGCAGCTTATCCGGGACTAGCGGACAAGAGACCCAGTACTTC
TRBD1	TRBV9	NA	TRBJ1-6	CASSPHRGEDSPLHF	TGTGCCAGCAGCCCACACAGGGGCGAGGATTCACCCCTCCACTTT
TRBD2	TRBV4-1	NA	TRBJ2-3	CASSQAAGVSTDTQYF	TGCGCCAGCAGCCAAGCCGCGGGAGTCTCCACAGATACGCAGTATTTT
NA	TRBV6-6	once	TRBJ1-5	CASSPPRPGNQPQHF	TGTGCCAGCAGTCCCCCCCGACCTGGCAATCAGCCCCAGCATTTT
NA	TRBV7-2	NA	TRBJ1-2	CASSSDNSGGAAQGYTF	TGTGCCAGCAGTTCCGACAATTCGGGAGGTGCAGCCCAAGGCTACACCTTC
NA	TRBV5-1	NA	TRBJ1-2	CASSFNGGGDYGYTF	TGCGCCAGCAGCTTTAACGGGGGCGGCGACTATGGCTACACCTTC
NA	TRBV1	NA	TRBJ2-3	CTSSQDGRVMDTQYF	TGCACCAGCAGCCAAGACGGCAGGGTCATGGATACGCAGTATTTT
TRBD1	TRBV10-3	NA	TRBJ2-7	CAISDRVAYEQYF	TGTGCCATCTCGGACAGGGTTGCCTACGAGCAGTACTTC
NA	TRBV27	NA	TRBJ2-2	CASSFSSGELFF	TGTGCCAGCAGTTTCTCCTCGGGGGAGCTGTTTTTT
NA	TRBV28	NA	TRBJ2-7	CASSFLEGRYEQYF	TGTGCCAGCAGTTTTTTAGAGGGGAGATACGAGCAGTACTTC
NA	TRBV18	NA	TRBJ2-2	CASSPPFGVSGELFF	TGTGCCAGCTCACCACCTTTCGGGGTGTCGGGGGAGCTGTTTTTT
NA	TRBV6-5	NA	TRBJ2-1	CASSPQGSMDEQFF	TGTGCCAGCAGCCCCCAAGGGAGCATGGATGAGCAGTTCTTC
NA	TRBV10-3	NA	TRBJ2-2	CAISDNGRSTGELFF	TGTGCCATCAGTGATAACGGGAGAAGCACCGGGGAGCTGTTTTTT
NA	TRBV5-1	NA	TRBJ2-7	CASNFGRDGSYEQYF	TGCGCCAGCAACTTTGGCCGGGACGGATCCTACGAGCAGTACTTC
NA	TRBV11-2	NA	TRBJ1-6	CASSAPGGGYSPLHF	TGTGCCAGCAGCGCCCCAGGAGGAGGATATTCACCCCTCCACTTT
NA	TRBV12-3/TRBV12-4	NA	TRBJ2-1	CASSFSRDNEQFF	TGTGCCAGCAGTTTTTCTCGGGACAATGAGCAGTTCTTC
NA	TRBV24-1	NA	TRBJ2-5	CATSELMGGATKETQYF	TGTGCCACCAGTGAACTCATGGGGGGGGCGACTAAAGAGACCCAGTACTTC
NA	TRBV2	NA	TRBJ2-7	CASKGGGTLYEQYF	TGTGCCAGCAAAGGCGGGGGCACCCTCTACGAGCAGTACTTC
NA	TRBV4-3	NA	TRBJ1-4	CANFEGVTNEKLFF	TGCGCCAACTTTGAGGGGGTGACTAATGAAAAACTGTTTTTT
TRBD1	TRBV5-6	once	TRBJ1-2	CASVPRGIPGYTF	TGTGCCAGCGTCCCCAGGGGGATCCCTGGCTACACCTTC
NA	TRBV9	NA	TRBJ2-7	CASSVGGDYEQYF	TGTGCCAGCAGCGTAGGTGGGGACTACGAGCAGTACTTC
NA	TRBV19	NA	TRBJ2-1	CASSIDFAGTTLSGEQFF	TGTGCCAGTAGTATAGACTTTGCCGGGACCACCCTAAGTGGTGAGCAGTTCTTC
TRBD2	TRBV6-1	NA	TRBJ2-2	CASSVLTSGGVANTGELFF	TGTGCCAGCAGTGTGTTGACTAGCGGGGGGGTTGCGAACACCGGGGAGCTGTTTTTT
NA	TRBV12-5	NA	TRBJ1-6	CASGLVLRFGDSYNSPLHF	TGTGCTAGTGGTTTGGTACTTAGATTCGGTGACAGCTATAATTCACCCCTCCACTTT